One sample yielded the 13 T cell receptor beta chains listed below, sequenced in a study of cytomegalovirus exposure and HLA in healthy donors. PCR involved 60 Vbeta and 13 Jbeta primers. Sequencing was performed with immunoSEQ multiplex PCR; in TCRdb, only in-frame clones are kept and a portion is missing. The data hold tens of thousands of clones, with just under 80% observed a single time. The material sequenced was PBMCs. All receptors derive from a woman between 40 and 55 years old in good health and CMV-seronegative.

This chain joins TRBV9 and TRBJ1-1; D is ambiguous. V dropped 0 bases and J dropped 3 bases, with 6 bases sitting between them. This CDR3 has 13 amino acids. Germline assignment: CDR1 SGDLS and CDR2 YYNGEE. The CDR3 is CASSVVEDTEAFF. CDR3 nucleotides: TGTGCCAGCAGCGTAGTTGAGGACACTGAAGCTTTCTTT. The entire variable domain, with the rest obtained from reference TRBV9 and TRBJ1-1, is as follows: DSGVTQTPKHLITATGQRVTLRCSPRSGDLSVYWYQQSLDQGLQFLIQYYNGEERAKGNILERFSAQQFPDLHSELNLSSLELGDSALYFCASSVVEDTEAFFGQGTRLTVV.

The rearrangement joins TRBV7-2 to TRBJ2-7, with TRBD2 as a possible D gene (5 bases). Between the trimmed V and J ends, which lost 0 bases and 1 base, there was a span of 7 bases. This CDR3 has 14 amino acids. Germline CDR1 reads SGHTA; CDR2 reads FQGNSA. This CDR3 is CASSLAGSSYEQYF. Here the CDR3 DNA reads TGTGCCAGCAGCTTAGCAGGGAGTTCCTACGAGCAGTACTTC. The full variable domain, its missing parts supplied by reference TRBV7-2 and TRBJ2-7, is GAGVSQSPSNKVTEKGKDVELRCDPISGHTALYWYRQSLGQGLEFLIYFQGNSAPDKSGLPSDRFSAERTGGSVSTLTIQRTQQEDSAVYLCASSLAGSSYEQYFGPGTRLTVT.

The gene calls are TRBV4-2 and TRBJ1-4; 7 nucleotides match TRBD1. The CDR3 is 16 residues long. Germline V gene lookup returns CDR1 LGHNA and CDR2 YNFKEQ. V gave up 3 bases and J gave up 4 bases; unmatched junction bases: 8. In DNA form, the CDR3 reads TGTGCCAGCAGCCACGCCGGGACAGCAAATAATGAAAAACTGTTTTTT. Its protein is CASSHAGTANNEKLFF.

The CDR3 region is CASSLGQGYQETQYF. DNA of the CDR3: TGTGCCAGCAGCTTAGGGCAGGGGTACCAAGAGACCCAGTACTTC. The V gene is TRBV11-1, the J gene TRBJ2-5; the D gene is possibly TRBD1 (6 bases). Between the trimmed V and J ends, which lost 1 base and 0 bases, there was a span of 9 bases. Germline lookup yields CDR1 SGHAT and CDR2 FQDESV (reference sequence). The CDR3 sequence is 15 residues long.

V gene TRBV6-5 combines with J gene TRBJ2-7; no clear D. Trimming shortened V by 6 bases and J by 6 bases, and 9 bases separated the two germline ends. The CDR3 runs to 11 residues. From germline, CDR1 is MNHEY and CDR2 SVGAGI. The CDR3 region is CASSRESEQYF. CDR3 coding DNA: TGTGCCAGCAGCCGCGAGTCCGAGCAGTACTTC.

A few counts support this clone. This rearrangement joins TRBV7-2 to TRBJ2-1; D possibly corresponds to TRBD1 (6 bases). The length of the CDR3 is 12 residues. V lost 6 bases and J lost 9, with 12 bases in between. Germline assignment: CDR1 SGHTA and CDR2 FQGNSA. This CDR3 is CASRPGAGEQFF. The CDR3 DNA reads TGTGCCAGCAGGCCAGGGGCCGGTGAGCAGTTCTTC.

There are a few counts of this clone. V gene TRBV30 combines with J gene TRBJ1-6, with a possible D match to TRBD1 (6 bases). With 4 bases removed from V and 9 bases from J, the gap between germline ends came to 13 bases. The germline V gene has CDR1 GTSNPN and CDR2 SVGIG (reference sequence). The CDR3 has 13 residues. The CDR3 sequence is CAWNPQGPSPLHF. DNA for the CDR3: TGTGCCTGGAACCCCCAGGGGCCTTCACCCCTCCACTTT. Filled out from reference TRBV30 and TRBJ1-6, the complete variable domain reads SQTIHQWPATLVQPVGSPLSLECTVEGTSNPNLYWYRQAAGRGLQLLFYSVGIGQISSEVPQNLSASRPQDRQFILSSKKLLLSDSGFYLCAWNPQGPSPLHFGNGTRLTVT.

This clone was picked up one time. The V call is TRBV15, the J call TRBJ2-2, with TRBD1 identical over 7 bases. The CDR3 covers 15 residues. V dropped 0 bases and J dropped 7; count of bases not matched to a gene: 5. From germline, CDR1 is LNHNV and CDR2 YYDKDF (reference sequence). The CDR3 here is CATSRDRGLVGELFF. The CDR3, as DNA: TGTGCCACCAGCAGAGATAGGGGGCTGGTCGGGGAGCTGTTTTTT. Using reference TRBV15 and TRBJ2-2 for the parts outside the CDR3, the full variable domain is DAMVIQNPRYQVTQFGKPVTLSCSQTLNHNVMYWYQQKSSQAPKLLFHYYDKDFNNEADTPDNFQSRRPNTSFCFLDIRSPGLGDTAMYLCATSRDRGLVGELFFGEGSRLTVL.

As to this clone: The sample holds other DNA sequences that translate to the same CDR3. The CDR3 nucleotides are TGTGCCAGCAGCTTGGTTGCGGGGGGCACCGGGGAGCTGTTTTTT. Residues: CASSLVAGGTGELFF. The rearrangement joins TRBV5-6 to TRBJ2-2, with TRBD2 matching 8 bases. Germline lookup yields CDR1 SGHDT and CDR2 YYEEEE. The CDR3 extends over 15 amino acids. Germline trimming cut 0 bases from V and 4 bases from J; bases unmatched to any gene: 2.

The chain couples TRBV7-7 to TRBJ2-5; weak D call: TRBD1 (6 bases). Germline V lookup: CDR1 SSHAT, CDR2 FNYEAQ (reference sequence). The germline V and J ends were trimmed by 4 bases and 4 bases, with 13 bases remaining between them. The CDR3 totals 14 residues. The CDR3 region has the DNA TGTGCCAGCAGCTCGACAGGCGTATCAGAGACCCAGTACTTC. It is translated as CASSSTGVSETQYF.

The CDR3 region is CASSQAGDRYSPLHF. The CDR3 DNA follows: TGCGCCAGCAGCCAAGCGGGGGACAGATATTCACCCCTCCACTTT. V usage is TRBV4-3 and J usage is TRBJ1-6; 7 nucleotides match TRBD1. With 1 base clipped from V and 8 bases from J, the junction kept 5 bases outside the gene matches. The CDR3 extends over 15 amino acids. Per germline, CDR1 LGHNA and CDR2 YSLEER.

The V gene is TRBV19, the J gene TRBJ1-1; perhaps TRBD1 as D (5 bases). Germline-derived CDR1 and CDR2 are LNHDA and SQIVND (reference sequence). Trimming stripped 11 bases from V and 7 bases from J, with 23 bases between. CDR3 length: 14 amino acids. The CDR3 region is CAGTSYAGNGEAFF. The CDR3, as DNA: TGTGCCGGTACTTCCTACGCAGGGAACGGTGAAGCTTTCTTT.

The rearrangement joins TRBV20-1 to TRBJ2-1; D unclear. V lost 0 bases and J 9 bases, leaving 6 bases between the germline ends. The CDR3 spans 11 residues. Per the germline V gene, CDR1 is DFQATT and CDR2 is SNEGSKA (reference sequence). The CDR3 DNA follows: TGCAGTGCTAGAGATCGAGGTGAGCAGTTCTTC. Protein product: CSARDRGEQFF.